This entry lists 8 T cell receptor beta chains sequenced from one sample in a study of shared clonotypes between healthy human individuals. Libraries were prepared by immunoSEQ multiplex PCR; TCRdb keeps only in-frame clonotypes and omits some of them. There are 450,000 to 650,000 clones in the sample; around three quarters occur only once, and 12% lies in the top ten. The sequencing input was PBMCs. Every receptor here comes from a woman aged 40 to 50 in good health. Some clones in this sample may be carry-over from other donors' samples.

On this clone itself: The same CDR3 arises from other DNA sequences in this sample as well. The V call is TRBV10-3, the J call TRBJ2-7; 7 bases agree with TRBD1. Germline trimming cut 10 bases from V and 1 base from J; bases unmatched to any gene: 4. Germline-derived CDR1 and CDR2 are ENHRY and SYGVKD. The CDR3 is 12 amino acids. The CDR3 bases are TGTGCCACGCGACAGGGTTCCTACGAGCAGTACTTC. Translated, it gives CATRQGSYEQYF.

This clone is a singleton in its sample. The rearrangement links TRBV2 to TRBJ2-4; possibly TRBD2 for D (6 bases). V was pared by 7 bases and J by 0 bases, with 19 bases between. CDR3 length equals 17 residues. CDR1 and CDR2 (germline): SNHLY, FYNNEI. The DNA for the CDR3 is TGTGCCAGCACCCCTCTCATGGCGGGGCCAGCCAAAAACATTCAGTACTTC. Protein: CASTPLMAGPAKNIQYF.

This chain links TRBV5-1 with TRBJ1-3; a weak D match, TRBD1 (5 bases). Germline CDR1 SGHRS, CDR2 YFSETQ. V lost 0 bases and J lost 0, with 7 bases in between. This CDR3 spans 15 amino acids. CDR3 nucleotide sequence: TGCGCCAGCAGCTTGGGGGGACTCTCTGGAAACACCATATATTTT. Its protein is CASSLGGLSGNTIYF.

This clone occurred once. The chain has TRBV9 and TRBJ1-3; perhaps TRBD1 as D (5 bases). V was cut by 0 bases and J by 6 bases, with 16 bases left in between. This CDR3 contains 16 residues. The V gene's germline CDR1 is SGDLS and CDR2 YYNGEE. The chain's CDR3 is CASSVVGGMVENTIYF. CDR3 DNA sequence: TGTGCCAGCAGCGTAGTTGGGGGAATGGTTGAAAACACCATATATTTT.

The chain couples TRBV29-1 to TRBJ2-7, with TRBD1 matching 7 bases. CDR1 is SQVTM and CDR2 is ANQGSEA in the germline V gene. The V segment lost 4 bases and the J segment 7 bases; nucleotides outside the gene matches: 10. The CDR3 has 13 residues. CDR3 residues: CSVVAGGTGEQYF. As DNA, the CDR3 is TGCAGCGTTGTCGCAGGGGGAACAGGGGAGCAGTACTTC.

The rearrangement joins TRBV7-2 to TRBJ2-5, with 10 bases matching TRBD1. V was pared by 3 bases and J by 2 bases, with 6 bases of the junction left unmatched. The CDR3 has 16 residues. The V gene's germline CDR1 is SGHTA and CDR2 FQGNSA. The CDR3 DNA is TGTGCCAGCAGCTTGGGGGTGGGACAGGGGCAAGAGACCCAGTACTTC. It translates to CASSLGVGQGQETQYF.

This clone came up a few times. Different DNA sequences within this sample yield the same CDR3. CDR3 nucleotide sequence: TGTGCCAGCAGTCTGACGGGACTAGCGAGACATTACGAGCAGTACTTC. Translating gives CASSLTGLARHYEQYF. The chain uses TRBV27 and TRBJ2-7; TRBD2 agrees at 10 bases. Germline-derived CDR1 and CDR2 are MNHEY and SMNVEV (reference sequence). CDR3 length equals 16 residues. Trimming cost V 5 bases and J 4 bases; bases outside gene matches: 11.

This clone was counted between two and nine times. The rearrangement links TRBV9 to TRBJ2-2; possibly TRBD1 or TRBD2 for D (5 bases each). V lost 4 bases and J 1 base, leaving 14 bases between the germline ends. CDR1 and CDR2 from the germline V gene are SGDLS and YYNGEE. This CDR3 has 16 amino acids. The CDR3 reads CASSKRLGQNTGELFF. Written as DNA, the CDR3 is TGTGCCAGCAGCAAGCGGTTGGGGCAGAACACCGGGGAGCTGTTTTTT.